Each of the 22 T cell receptor beta chains below was sequenced from the same sample in a study of CD8 T cells in ankylosing spondylitis. No cognate antigen is known for these TCRs. TCRdb redid the calling of the 5' RACE reads with MiXCR, one entry per CDR3 protein. The data hold over 450,000 distinct CDR3 sequences, with approximately 11% observed a single time. Study-level points and caveats: In ankylosing spondylitis blood, a motif of roughly eight highly homologous TCR beta variants appeared characteristic.

Sequencing used blood, either unsorted or a sorted T cell fraction (not recorded which). Every receptor here comes from a male donor with ankylosing spondylitis.

This clonotype was picked up many times. The chain uses TRBV3-1 and TRBJ2-1; D perhaps matches TRBD2 (5 bases). In germline, CDR1 is LGHDT, CDR2 YNNKEL (reference sequence). Trimming pared 2 bases from V and 0 bases from J, leaving 8 bases between. The CDR3 sequence is 15 residues long. CDR3 nucleotides: TGTGCCAGCAGCCAACAGACTAACTCCTACAATGAGCAGTTCTTC. Residues: CASSQQTNSYNEQFF.

This clonotype was detected a few times. This chain joins TRBV18 and TRBJ2-1, with 9 bases lining up with TRBD1. The CDR3 consists of 14 residues. The germline V gene has CDR1 KGHSH and CDR2 LQKENI. Trimming at V came to 3 bases and at J to 7 bases, leaving 4 bases not matched to a gene. The CDR3 nucleotides are TGTGCCAGCTCACCCGGGACAGGGCGGAATGAGCAGTTCTTC. Its protein product is CASSPGTGRNEQFF.

In DNA form, the CDR3 reads TGTGCCAGCAGCTTAGGGGGGTCCTCTGGGGCCAACGTCCTGACTTTC. It codes for CASSLGGSSGANVLTF. This rearrangement joins TRBV7-8 to TRBJ2-6; D is possibly TRBD1 or TRBD2 (5 bases each). The CDR3 has 16 residues. Trimming cost V 1 base and J 0 bases, with 7 bases left between them. The germline V gene has CDR1 SGHVS and CDR2 FQNEAQ. Based on the CDR3 plus reference TRBV7-8 and TRBJ2-6, the full variable domain is GAGVSQSPRYKVAKRGQDVALRCDPISGHVSLFWYQQALGQGPEFLTYFQNEAQLDKSGLPSDRFFAERPEGSVSTLKIQRTQQEDSAVYLCASSLGGSSGANVLTFGAGSRLTVL.

This chain uses TRBV29-1 with TRBJ2-5; 7 nucleotides align to TRBD1. The CDR3 sequence is 14 residues long. The V and J ends lost 6 bases and 7 bases, in that order; junction bases with no gene match: 14. Looked up from germline, CDR1 is SQVTM and CDR2 is ANQGSEA. Here the CDR3 DNA reads TGCAGCGTCATAGGACAGGCTCGAGGAGCGACCCAGTACTTC. Translating it yields CSVIGQARGATQYF.

The sample holds many counts of this clonotype. This chain uses TRBV12-3 or TRBV12-4 with TRBJ2-7; TRBD2 is a possible D gene (6 bases). The CDR3 runs to 12 residues. V lost 8 bases and J lost 1, with 9 bases in between. The CDR3 bases are TGTGCCAGCGGGGGGAGTTCCTACGAGCAGTACTTC. This sequence encodes CASGGSSYEQYF.

This chain uses TRBV20-1 with TRBJ2-1; TRBD2 is a possible D gene (6 bases). Trimming stripped 6 bases from V and 8 bases from J, with 11 bases between. Germline V gene lookup returns CDR1 DFQATT and CDR2 SNEGSKA (reference sequence). CDR3 size: 11 residues. In DNA, the CDR3 is TGCAGTGCGCCCTGGGGGGATGAGCAGTTCTTC. Protein: CSAPWGDEQFF.

The rearrangement joins TRBV27 to TRBJ1-2; D is unclear. Germline V CDR1 and CDR2: MNHEY, SMNVEV (reference sequence). Trimming shortened V by 5 bases and J by 5 bases, and 15 bases separated the two germline ends. This CDR3 has 14 amino acids. CDR3 nucleotide sequence: TGTGCCAGCAGTCTCAGTGGTCCTTTATATGGCTACACCTTC. Translated, it gives CASSLSGPLYGYTF.

The chain carries TRBV7-2 and TRBJ2-1; D is possibly TRBD2 (5 bases). The germline V gene encodes CDR1 SGHTA and CDR2 FQGNSA. The CDR3 runs 16 residues. Trimming pared 4 bases from V and 0 bases from J, leaving 13 bases between. CDR3 sequence: CASSYRSGSSYNEQFF. CDR3 bases: TGTGCCAGCAGCTACCGAAGCGGTAGCTCCTACAATGAGCAGTTCTTC.

The rearrangement links TRBV6-1 to TRBJ1-5; D is uncertain. The CDR3 is 14 residues long. Germline lookup yields CDR1 MNHNS and CDR2 SASEGT. V lost 6 bases, J lost 7 bases, and 16 bases lay in between. The CDR3 DNA sequence: TGTGCCAGCAGCCCCAGGAGGACGGGCCAGCCCCAGCATTTT. It is translated as CASSPRRTGQPQHF.

This clonotype has a handful of counts. The V call is TRBV20-1, the J call TRBJ2-3, with D tentatively TRBD1 (6 bases). Deletions cut 5 bases from V and 6 bases from J, with 12 bases between. The CDR3 is 12 residues long. Germline V lookup: CDR1 DFQATT, CDR2 SNEGSKA (reference sequence). The CDR3 loop is CSAYRELDTQYF. The CDR3 coding sequence is TGCAGTGCTTACAGGGAGTTGGATACGCAGTATTTT.

In its sample, this clonotype was seen a few times. V and J are TRBV5-1 and TRBJ2-1, with 13 nucleotides matching TRBD2. The CDR3 consists of 16 residues. The germline V gene encodes CDR1 SGHRS and CDR2 YFSETQ. The V and J ends lost 6 bases and 9 bases, in that order; junction bases with no gene match: 12. CDR3 amino acids: CASTRIGLAGEGEQFF. The DNA for the CDR3 is TGCGCCAGCACCAGGATTGGACTAGCGGGAGAGGGTGAGCAGTTCTTC.

The chain joins TRBV20-1 to TRBJ2-7; 11 positions agree with TRBD2. The CDR3 consists of 14 residues. The junction had 8 bases not matched to a gene; V was cut back by 5 bases and J by 5 bases. Per the germline V gene, CDR1 is DFQATT and CDR2 is SNEGSKA (reference sequence). The CDR3 nucleotides read TGCAGTGCTTCGACTAGCGGGGTATTGGACGAGCAGTACTTC. It codes for CSASTSGVLDEQYF.

This clonotype was picked up many times. The gene calls are TRBV5-1 and TRBJ2-1; TRBD2 matches at 9 bases. V gave up 0 bases and J gave up 8 bases; unmatched junction bases: 6. Germline CDR1 is SGHRS and CDR2 is YFSETQ. The CDR3 spans 15 residues. CDR3 protein: CASSLGSGSSYEQFF. CDR3 coding DNA: TGCGCCAGCAGCTTGGGTAGCGGGAGTTCCTATGAGCAGTTCTTC.

There are a few counts of this clonotype. The rearrangement uses TRBV7-7 and TRBJ2-1; possible D gene TRBD1, 6 bases. Germline CDR1 is SSHAT and CDR2 is FNYEAQ (reference sequence). The V end was cut by 5 bases, the J end by 4 bases, with 15 bases between. The CDR3 covers 15 residues. CDR3 DNA: TGTGCCAGCAGCCCGTTGGGGGCGGGTTACAATGAGCAGTTCTTC. It yields the protein CASSPLGAGYNEQFF.

This clonotype was seen only a few times. The gene calls are TRBV7-9 and TRBJ2-1; TRBD2 agrees at 10 bases. CDR1 and CDR2 (germline): SEHNR, FQNEAQ (reference sequence). The CDR3 runs 15 residues. Trimming at V came to 5 bases and at J to 8 bases, leaving 9 bases not matched to a gene. CDR3 in amino acids: CASSPTSGILDEQFF. The CDR3 DNA reads TGTGCCAGCAGCCCTACTAGCGGGATTTTAGATGAGCAGTTCTTC.

The chain couples TRBV20-1 to TRBJ2-1; 8 bases are a match to TRBD2. The CDR3 contains 14 residues. Germline V CDR1 and CDR2: DFQATT, SNEGSKA (reference sequence). CDR3 nucleotide sequence: TGCAGCGCCGGGATCCAGCGGGAGCCCAATGAGCAGTTCTTC. Its protein is CSAGIQREPNEQFF.

V gene TRBV20-1 combines with J gene TRBJ2-3, with a weak D call TRBD1 (6 bases). The CDR3 consists of 15 residues. V was pared by 6 bases and J by 0 bases, with 16 bases between. CDR1 is DFQATT, CDR2 SNEGSKA, per germline (reference sequence). Here the CDR3 reads CSADDRLASTDTQYF. CDR3 in DNA: TGCAGTGCAGATGACAGGCTGGCTAGCACAGATACGCAGTATTTT.

The chain employs TRBV5-1 and TRBJ2-6; TRBD2 matches 8 bases. The germline gives CDR1 SGHRS, CDR2 YFSETQ. CDR3 length: 18 residues. With 0 bases clipped from V and 0 bases from J, the junction kept 5 bases outside the gene matches. DNA of the CDR3: TGCGCCAGCAGCTTGGTGCTAGCGGGTGTCTCTGGGGCCAACGTCCTGACTTTC. Translating gives CASSLVLAGVSGANVLTF. Supplemented by reference TRBV5-1 and TRBJ2-6, the full variable domain reads KAGVTQTPRYLIKTRGQQVTLSCSPISGHRSVSWYQQTPGQGLQFLFEYFSETQRNKGNFPGRFSGRQFSNSRSEMNVSTLELGDSALYLCASSLVLAGVSGANVLTFGAGSRLTVL.

V is TRBV12-3 or TRBV12-4 and J is TRBJ2-1; TRBD2 matches 8 bases. J gave up 5 bases and V 8 bases, and 8 bases lay outside the gene matches. The CDR3 runs to 14 residues. CDR3 DNA sequence: TGTGCCAGCGCCAAGAGGCGGGAGGACAATGAGCAGTTCTTC. Translated, it gives CASAKRREDNEQFF.

This rearrangement joins TRBV19 to TRBJ1-1; 7 nucleotides agree with TRBD1. CDR1 and CDR2 (germline): LNHDA, SQIVND (reference sequence). The V segment lost 8 bases and the J segment 1 base; nucleotides outside the gene matches: 10. The CDR3 contains 15 residues. The DNA of the CDR3 is TGTGCCAGTTTCACCATGGACAGGTGGAACACTGAAGCTTTCTTT. Protein: CASFTMDRWNTEAFF. The full variable domain, in which reference TRBV19 and TRBJ1-1 provide the parts outside the CDR3, is DGGITQSPKYLFRKEGQNVTLSCEQNLNHDAMYWYRQDPGQGLRLIYYSQIVNDFQKGDIAEGYSVSREKKESFPLTVTSAQKNPTAFYLCASFTMDRWNTEAFFGQGTRLTVV.

The V call is TRBV21-1, the J call TRBJ2-1; no check of the table's D call, TRBD2, against the DNA was made. TRBV21-1 is given as a pseudogene. The CDR3 totals 17 residues. CDR3 sequence reads: CASSKRENWDSFDEQFF. DNA of the CDR3: TGTGCCAGCAGCAAAAGGGAGAATTGGGACTCCTTCGATGAGCAGTTCTTC.

This sequence joins TRBV6-6 and TRBJ1-1; no reliable D call. Trimming shortened V by 2 bases and J by 5 bases, and 6 bases separated the two germline ends. Per germline, CDR1 MNHNY and CDR2 SVGAGI (reference sequence). This CDR3 is 12 amino acids long. CDR3 region: CASSYEGTEAFF. CDR3 nucleotides: TGTGCCAGCAGTTACGAAGGGACTGAAGCTTTCTTT.